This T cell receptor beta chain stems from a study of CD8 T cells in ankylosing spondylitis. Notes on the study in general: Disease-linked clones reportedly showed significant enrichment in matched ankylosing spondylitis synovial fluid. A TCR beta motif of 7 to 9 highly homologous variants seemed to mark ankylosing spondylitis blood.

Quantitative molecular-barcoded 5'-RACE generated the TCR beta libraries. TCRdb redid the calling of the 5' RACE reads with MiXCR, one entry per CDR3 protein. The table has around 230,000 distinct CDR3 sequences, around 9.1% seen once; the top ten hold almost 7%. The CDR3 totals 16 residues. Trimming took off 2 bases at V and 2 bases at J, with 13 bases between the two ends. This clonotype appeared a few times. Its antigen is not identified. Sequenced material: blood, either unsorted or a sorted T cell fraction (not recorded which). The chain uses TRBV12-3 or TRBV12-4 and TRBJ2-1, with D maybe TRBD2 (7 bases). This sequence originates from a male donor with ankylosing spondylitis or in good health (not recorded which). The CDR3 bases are TGTGCCAGCAGTTTATCGGGGCGGGGGCCCTACAATGAGCAGTTCTTC. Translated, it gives CASSLSGRGPYNEQFF.